The T cell receptor (beta chain) under discussion was sequenced for a study of T cells in Graves' hyperthyroidism and ophthalmopathy. Overall study findings and caveats: Most thyroid clonotypes that were expanded above 0.001 also turned up in blood. Prediction of ophthalmopathy progression came a median approximately 6.6 months pre-onset.

The CDR3 consists of 15 residues. Germline lookup yields CDR1 SGHTA and CDR2 FQGNSA. The ends were cut back, 3 bases at V and 5 bases at J, with 15 bases in the middle. This clonotype was seen at least ten times. Antigen unknown. TCR beta CDR3 regions were amplified from RNA transcripts. TCR CDR3 underwent first-round RT-PCR with the HTBI primer set. TCRdb itself ran the multiplex PCR reads through MiXCR, one entry per CDR3 protein. The sample includes fewer than 400,000 distinct CDR3 sequences, 11% to 15% of them seen just once. Researchers barred patients who had uncontrolled infection, other autoimmune disease, pregnancy or lactation. PBMCs were sourced from more than 9 ml fresh peripheral blood.

The sample comprised blood. The sequence was obtained from a man aged 50 to 60 with Graves' ophthalmopathy. This chain links TRBV7-2 with TRBJ2-3; perhaps TRBD2 as D (6 bases). CDR3 amino acids: CASSFKSGVIDTQYF. The CDR3 DNA is TGTGCCAGCAGCTTCAAGTCGGGAGTCATAGATACGCAGTATTTT.